One and the same sample provided the 19 T cell receptor beta chains below, sequenced in a study of CD8 T cells in ankylosing spondylitis. TCRdb analysed the 5' RACE reads with MiXCR anew, one entry per CDR3 protein. The sample lists some 220,000 distinct CDR3 sequences, about 11% occurring once. Sample: blood, either unsorted or a sorted T cell fraction (not recorded which). These receptors originate from a male donor with ankylosing spondylitis or in good health (not recorded which).

This clonotype has at least ten counts. This chain joins TRBV5-6 and TRBJ1-2; 9 bases align to TRBD1. In germline, CDR1 is SGHDT, CDR2 YYEEEE. The CDR3 runs to 16 residues. V lost 3 bases to trimming and J lost 7 bases; unmatched junction nucleotides: 13. Written as DNA, the CDR3 is TGTGCCAGCAGCTGGGGGGCCCGGGACAGGGCTTTTGGCTACACCTTC. This translates into CASSWGARDRAFGYTF.

The chain has TRBV5-5 and TRBJ2-2, with 7 bases lining up with TRBD1. The CDR3 totals 15 residues. Germline loops: CDR1 SGHKS, CDR2 YYEKEE (reference sequence). The ends lost 4 bases at V and 4 bases at J; junction bases unmatched: 7. The CDR3: CASSRTGDITGELFF. DNA of the CDR3: TGTGCCAGCAGCCGAACAGGGGACATCACCGGGGAGCTGTTTTTT. The full variable domain, its missing parts supplied by reference TRBV5-5 and TRBJ2-2, is DAGVTQSPTHLIKTRGQQVTLRCSPISGHKSVSWYQQVLGQGPQFIFQYYEKEERGRGNFPDRFSARQFPNYSSELNVNALLLGDSALYLCASSRTGDITGELFFGEGSRLTVL.

This clonotype was recorded a few times. The V gene is TRBV30, the J gene TRBJ1-2; 7 nucleotides line up with TRBD1. In germline, CDR1 is GTSNPN, CDR2 SVGIG (reference sequence). The CDR3 extends over 15 amino acids. J gave up 1 base and V 2 bases, and 7 bases lay outside the gene matches. The CDR3 spells CAWSRGQANNYGYTF. The CDR3 DNA sequence: TGTGCCTGGAGTAGGGGGCAGGCTAATAACTATGGCTACACCTTC.

This clonotype has just a few counts. The chain is built from TRBV5-6 and TRBJ2-7, with 8 positions matching TRBD1. This CDR3 region has 15 residues. Unmatched junction bases numbered 10, after V lost 1 base and J lost 7 bases. From germline, CDR1 is SGHDT and CDR2 YYEEEE. In DNA form, the CDR3 reads TGTGCCAGCAGCTTGACCGGGACAGGCGTTTCTGAGCAGTACTTC. Protein: CASSLTGTGVSEQYF. The variable domain in full, with the rest retrieved from reference TRBV5-6 and TRBJ2-7, is DAGVTQSPTHLIKTRGQQVTLRCSPKSGHDTVSWYQQALGQGPQFIFQYYEEEERQRGNFPDRFSGHQFPNYSSELNVNALLLGDSALYLCASSLTGTGVSEQYFGPGTRLTVT.

This clonotype has ten or more counts. This rearrangement joins TRBV30 to TRBJ2-3, with 9 bases lining up with TRBD2. V lost 3 bases to trimming and J lost 1 base; unmatched junction nucleotides: 2. The CDR3 runs to 14 residues. Germline assignment: CDR1 GTSNPN and CDR2 SVGIG (reference sequence). The CDR3 spells CAWRRLAGTDTQYF. In DNA form, the CDR3 reads TGTGCCTGGAGGAGACTAGCGGGCACAGATACGCAGTATTTT. Variable domain in full (rest from reference TRBV30 and TRBJ2-3): SQTIHQWPATLVQPVGSPLSLECTVEGTSNPNLYWYRQAAGRGLQLLFYSVGIGQISSEVPQNLSASRPQDRQFILSSKKLLLSDSGFYLCAWRRLAGTDTQYFGPGTRLTVL.

This clonotype was seen many times. The genes are TRBV20-1 and TRBJ2-4; tentative D call: TRBD2 (6 bases). CDR1 and CDR2 (germline): DFQATT, SNEGSKA (reference sequence). The CDR3 loop spans 14 amino acids. Trimming pared 4 bases from V and 5 bases from J, leaving 15 bases between. The CDR3 nucleotides read TGCAGTGCTACGGGGGTTGGGGACCAAAACATTCAGTACTTC. Protein sequence: CSATGVGDQNIQYF.

At least ten counts were recorded for this clonotype. This chain uses TRBV7-9 with TRBJ2-5; 11 positions agree with TRBD2. J was trimmed by 1 base and V by 4 bases; bases with no gene match: 5. The germline CDR1 and CDR2 sequences are SEHNR and FQNEAQ (reference sequence). The CDR3 is made up of 16 amino acids. CDR3 sequence: CASSSGGLAVQETQYF. The CDR3 DNA reads TGTGCCAGCAGCTCAGGGGGACTAGCGGTCCAAGAGACCCAGTACTTC.

The chain employs TRBV6-2 or TRBV6-3 and TRBJ2-2; 8 bases match TRBD1. CDR3 length: 15 amino acids. J was trimmed by 7 bases and V by 4 bases; bases with no gene match: 8. Per the germline V gene, CDR1 is MNHEY and CDR2 is SVGEGT. This chain's CDR3 is CASSSLDREVGELFF. CDR3 DNA sequence: TGTGCCAGCAGTTCCTTGGACAGGGAGGTCGGGGAGCTGTTTTTT.

This clonotype was counted at least ten times. This chain links TRBV15 with TRBJ2-1; TRBD2 might be the D (6 bases). Germline lookup yields CDR1 LNHNV and CDR2 YYDKDF (reference sequence). Between the trimmed V and J ends, which lost 2 bases and 4 bases, there was a span of 15 bases. The CDR3 sequence is 16 residues long. The CDR3 sequence: CATSRQGSGVYNEQFF. The CDR3 nucleotides are TGTGCCACCAGCAGACAAGGTAGCGGTGTTTACAATGAGCAGTTCTTC.

This clonotype was found many times. The V gene is TRBV5-1, the J gene TRBJ1-1, with TRBD1 as a possible D gene (5 bases). This CDR3 spans 13 amino acids. CDR1 and CDR2 from the germline V gene are SGHRS and YFSETQ. Trimming pared 5 bases from V and 5 bases from J, leaving 13 bases between. CDR3 DNA sequence: TGCGCCAGCAGGTCTAGCGGGGGGACTGAAGCTTTCTTT. As protein: CASRSSGGTEAFF.

The chain employs TRBV7-9 and TRBJ1-1; D might be TRBD1 (5 bases). The CDR3 contains 15 residues. V lost 3 bases to trimming and J lost 6 bases, with 17 bases between them. From germline, CDR1 is SEHNR and CDR2 FQNEAQ (reference sequence). The CDR3 sequence: CASSFWDSSGAEAFF. CDR3 coding DNA: TGTGCCAGCAGCTTCTGGGACTCCTCGGGAGCTGAAGCTTTCTTT.

This clonotype has only a few counts. The J gene is TRBJ2-3, the V gene TRBV7-9; D not resolved. V was shortened by 3 bases and J by 0 bases, with 7 bases between the two germline ends. Germline V gene data show CDR1 as SEHNR and CDR2 as FQNEAQ (reference sequence). There are 14 residues in the CDR3. CDR3 sequence: CASSFDGSTDTQYF. CDR3 nucleotide sequence: TGTGCCAGCAGCTTTGACGGTAGCACAGATACGCAGTATTTT.

This clonotype was observed a few times. The CDR3 is CASSLGGGRVINEQFF. The CDR3 bases are TGTGCCAGCAGTCTAGGGGGGGGGCGGGTGATCAATGAGCAGTTCTTC. The J gene is TRBJ2-1, the V gene TRBV7-2, with D possibly being TRBD2 (7 bases). The V end lost 6 bases, the J end lost 6 bases, and 21 bases lay between the germline ends. Germline loops: CDR1 SGHTA, CDR2 FQGNSA. CDR3 length equals 16 residues.

This clonotype was detected ten times or more. The rearrangement links TRBV24-1 to TRBJ2-1, with D possibly matching TRBD2 (6 bases). This CDR3 comprises 15 residues. The germline gives CDR1 KGHDR, CDR2 SFDVKD. Trimming left V 3 bases short and J 5 bases short, with 13 bases between. Here the CDR3 reads CATSDAGKTHNEQFF. CDR3 bases: TGTGCCACCAGTGATGCGGGGAAAACCCACAATGAGCAGTTCTTC.

CDR3 coding DNA: TGTGCCAGCAGGGACAGGGACAGCCCCGTTGAAGCTTTCTTT. This encodes CASRDRDSPVEAFF. This chain links TRBV12-3 or TRBV12-4 with TRBJ1-1; 8 nucleotides line up with TRBD1. The CDR3 has 14 amino acids. V shed 6 bases, J shed 7 bases, and the junction held 10 bases outside the gene matches.

There are many counts of this clonotype. The gene calls are TRBV12-3 or TRBV12-4 and TRBJ2-3, with TRBD1 as a possible D gene (5 bases). V lost 3 bases and J 0 bases, leaving 10 bases between the germline ends. The CDR3 consists of 15 residues. The CDR3 coding sequence is TGTGCCAGCAGTTTTATGGCAGGGAGCACAGATACGCAGTATTTT. Amino acids: CASSFMAGSTDTQYF.

There are many counts of this clonotype. The rearrangement links TRBV20-1 to TRBJ2-7, with no clear D. Trimming took off 3 bases at V and 1 base at J, with 10 bases between the two ends. The germline CDR1 and CDR2 sequences are DFQATT and SNEGSKA (reference sequence). There are 13 residues in the CDR3. CDR3 nucleotides: TGCAGTGCTAGTCCTAGGATATCCTACGAGCAGTACTTC. Its protein is CSASPRISYEQYF.

This clonotype was detected ten times or more. The chain recombines TRBV21-1 with TRBJ2-1; TRBD2, the table's D call, was not compared with the DNA. TRBV21-1 is a documented pseudogene. The CDR3 contains 16 residues. This chain's CDR3 is CASSKRTGSSYNEQFF. CDR3 DNA: TGTGCCAGCAGCAAACGGACTGGGAGCTCCTACAATGAGCAGTTCTTC.

The chain is built from TRBV7-9 and TRBJ2-2, with 10 nucleotides matching TRBD1. V dropped 1 base and J dropped 4; count of bases not matched to a gene: 3. This CDR3 has 16 residues. The germline gives CDR1 SEHNR, CDR2 FQNEAQ (reference sequence). CDR3 sequence reads: CASSLGGQGGTGELFF. CDR3 nucleotide sequence: TGTGCCAGCAGCTTAGGAGGACAGGGGGGCACCGGGGAGCTGTTTTTT. Based on the CDR3 plus reference TRBV7-9 and TRBJ2-2, the full variable domain is DTGVSQNPRHKITKRGQNVTFRCDPISEHNRLYWYRQTLGQGPEFLTYFQNEAQLEKSRLLSDRFSAERPKGSFSTLEIQRTEQGDSAMYLCASSLGGQGGTGELFFGEGSRLTVL.